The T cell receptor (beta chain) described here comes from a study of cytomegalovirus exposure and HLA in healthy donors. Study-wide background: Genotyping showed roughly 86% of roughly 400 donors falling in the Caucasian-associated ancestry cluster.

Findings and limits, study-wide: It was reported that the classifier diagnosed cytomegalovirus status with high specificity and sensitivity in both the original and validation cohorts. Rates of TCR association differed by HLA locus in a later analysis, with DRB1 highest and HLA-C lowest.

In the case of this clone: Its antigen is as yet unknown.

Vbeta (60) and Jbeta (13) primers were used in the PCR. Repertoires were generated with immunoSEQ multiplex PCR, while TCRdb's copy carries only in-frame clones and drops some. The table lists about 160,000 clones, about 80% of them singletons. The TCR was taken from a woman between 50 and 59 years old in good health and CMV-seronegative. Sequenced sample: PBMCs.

In DNA form, the CDR3 reads TGTGCCAGCAGCTTAGATTATGGGGGGGTGAATTCACCCCTCCACTTT. Its protein product is CASSLDYGGVNSPLHF. The V call is TRBV11-2, the J call TRBJ1-6, with D possibly matching TRBD1 (5 bases). This CDR3 contains 16 residues. Germline CDR1 and CDR2: SGHAT and FQNNGV. V was pared by 0 bases and J by 7 bases, with 13 bases between.